The entry below gives a single T cell receptor (beta chain) sequence along with its context. The sample belongs to a study of OX40 agonist ivuxolimab in advanced cancers. Study at large: Enrollees could have had prior anti-PD-1, anti-PD-L1 or anti-CTLA-4 therapy, which roughly 40% had received.

Generated by immunoSEQ multiplex PCR, the TCRdb table keeps only in-frame clones and is missing some. The sample has tens of thousands of clones, less than 85% seen once. V was shortened by 0 bases and J by 0 bases, with 6 bases between the two germline ends. CDR1 is MNHNS and CDR2 is SASEGT in the germline V gene. The CDR3 spans 14 residues. The specimen was CD4+ or CD8+ T cells sorted from blood, collected in a trial of the OX40 agonist ivuxolimab. The V gene is TRBV6-1, the J gene TRBJ2-7; D is unresolved. This TCR derives from an adult with an advanced solid tumor such as melanoma, head and neck, liver or kidney cancer. The CDR3 region is CASSEAWDSYEQYF. The CDR3 nucleotides read TGTGCCAGCAGTGAAGCCTGGGACTCCTACGAGCAGTACTTC.